This is a list of T cell receptor beta chains from one sample in a study of post-analysis software for immune sequencing data. TCRdb independently ran MiXCR on the PCR reads; one entry per CDR3 protein. The table lists roughly 700,000 distinct CDR3 sequences, approximately 30% of them singletons. The sequencing input was blood. Receptors originate from a girl aged 10-17 years with multiple sclerosis. CDR3s include the opening cysteine and the closing phenylalanine or tryptophan. A D gene is named only where the DNA matches it firmly. Size values are once, few and many counts, or a class for expanded clones, and some rows have none.

v_gene: TRBV27
len: 14
j_gene: TRBJ2-5
d_gene: NA
abundance: NA
CDR3aa: CASSTSRVWETQYF
CDR3nt: TGTGCCAGTTCGACCAGCAGGGTTTGGGAGACCCAGTACTTC

v_gene: TRBV10-3
len: 14
j_gene: TRBJ2-2
d_gene: TRBD1
abundance: NA
CDR3aa: CAITPGQGTGELFF
CDR3nt: TGTGCCATCACCCCGGGACAGGGCACCGGGGAGCTGTTTTTT

v_gene: TRBV10-3
len: 18
j_gene: TRBJ2-1
d_gene: TRBD1
abundance: few
CDR3aa: CAISVPGTGGSNYNEQFF
CDR3nt: TGTGCCATCAGTGTCCCCGGGACAGGGGGGTCCAATTACAATGAGCAGTTCTTC

v_gene: TRBV6-2/TRBV6-3
len: 16
j_gene: TRBJ2-1
d_gene: TRBD2
abundance: NA
CDR3aa: CASSYEAGGPYNEQFF
CDR3nt: TGTGCCAGCAGTTACGAGGCGGGAGGGCCCTACAATGAGCAGTTCTTC

v_gene: TRBV20-1
len: 15
j_gene: TRBJ1-5
d_gene: NA
abundance: few
CDR3aa: CSARVPGRPNQPQHF
CDR3nt: TGCAGTGCTAGAGTCCCGGGGAGGCCCAATCAGCCCCAGCATTTT

v_gene: TRBV27
len: 17
j_gene: TRBJ2-6
d_gene: NA
abundance: few
CDR3aa: CASSPRKALGGANVLTF
CDR3nt: TGTGCCAGCAGTCCCCGTAAGGCCCTCGGAGGGGCCAACGTCCTGACTTTC

v_gene: TRBV7-2
len: 15
j_gene: TRBJ1-1
d_gene: NA
abundance: NA
CDR3aa: CASRPKIRTDTEAFF
CDR3nt: TGTGCCAGCAGACCGAAAATACGTACAGACACTGAAGCTTTCTTT

v_gene: TRBV10-2
len: 13
j_gene: TRBJ2-1
d_gene: TRBD2
abundance: few
CDR3aa: CASSWGGENEQFF
CDR3nt: TGCGCCAGCAGCTGGGGGGGAGAGAATGAGCAGTTCTTC

v_gene: TRBV7-2
len: 15
j_gene: TRBJ2-1
d_gene: TRBD2
abundance: many
CDR3aa: CASSLVSGGAREQFF
CDR3nt: TGTGCCAGCAGCTTAGTTAGCGGGGGGGCCCGCGAGCAGTTCTTC

v_gene: TRBV2
len: 15
j_gene: TRBJ2-5
d_gene: NA
abundance: few
CDR3aa: CASGVWRGALETQYF
CDR3nt: TGTGCCAGCGGTGTTTGGAGAGGGGCATTAGAGACCCAGTACTTC

v_gene: TRBV12-5
len: 18
j_gene: TRBJ2-6
d_gene: TRBD1
abundance: NA
CDR3aa: CASGSWGQGANGANVLTF
CDR3nt: TGTGCTAGTGGTTCCTGGGGACAGGGGGCGAATGGGGCCAACGTCCTGACTTTC

v_gene: TRBV6-6
len: 15
j_gene: TRBJ2-1
d_gene: NA
abundance: NA
CDR3aa: CASSYSGSILNEQFF
CDR3nt: TGTGCCAGCAGTTACAGTGGCAGTATTTTGAATGAGCAGTTCTTC

v_gene: TRBV6-2/TRBV6-3
len: 15
j_gene: TRBJ1-2
d_gene: NA
abundance: NA
CDR3aa: CASSYRKEVNYGYTF
CDR3nt: TGTGCCAGCAGTTACCGAAAAGAAGTAAACTATGGCTACACCTTC

v_gene: TRBV20-1
len: 16
j_gene: TRBJ1-5
d_gene: TRBD1
abundance: NA
CDR3aa: CSASDRGGGRNQPQHF
CDR3nt: TGCAGTGCTAGCGACAGGGGAGGGGGACGCAATCAGCCCCAGCATTTT

v_gene: TRBV6-5
len: 17
j_gene: TRBJ2-3
d_gene: TRBD2
abundance: NA
CDR3aa: CASSYSLAGADTDTQYF
CDR3nt: TGTGCCAGCAGTTACTCGCTAGCGGGGGCCGACACAGATACGCAGTATTTT

v_gene: TRBV7-6
len: 15
j_gene: TRBJ2-1
d_gene: NA
abundance: NA
CDR3aa: CASSLVASGHNEQFF
CDR3nt: TGTGCCAGCAGCTTAGTGGCTAGTGGTCACAATGAGCAGTTCTTC

v_gene: TRBV7-2
len: 13
j_gene: TRBJ2-1
d_gene: NA
abundance: few
CDR3aa: CASSLELVYEQFF
CDR3nt: TGTGCCAGCAGCTTAGAACTAGTTTATGAGCAGTTCTTC

v_gene: TRBV12-3/TRBV12-4
len: 15
j_gene: TRBJ2-1
d_gene: NA
abundance: NA
CDR3aa: CASRPTGTRRDEQFF
CDR3nt: TGTGCCAGCAGACCGACCGGGACGCGGCGGGATGAGCAGTTCTTC

v_gene: TRBV10-1
len: 15
j_gene: TRBJ2-7
d_gene: NA
abundance: few
CDR3aa: CASSESSSVSYEQYF
CDR3nt: TGCGCCAGCAGTGAGTCGTCGTCAGTATCCTACGAGCAGTACTTC

v_gene: TRBV18
len: 16
j_gene: TRBJ1-6
d_gene: TRBD1
abundance: few
CDR3aa: CASSLPGTGGNSPLHF
CDR3nt: TGTGCCAGCTCTCTCCCCGGGACAGGGGGGAATTCACCCCTCCACTTT

v_gene: TRBV28
len: 16
j_gene: TRBJ2-3
d_gene: TRBD2
abundance: NA
CDR3aa: CASSLTSGGRTDTQYF
CDR3nt: TGTGCCAGCAGTTTGACTAGCGGGGGACGCACAGATACGCAGTATTTT

v_gene: TRBV10-2
len: 20
j_gene: TRBJ2-3
d_gene: NA
abundance: NA
CDR3aa: CASSLQLRDNAGSSTDTQYF
CDR3nt: TGCGCCAGCAGTCTCCAGCTGCGGGATAACGCTGGGTCTAGCACAGATACGCAGTATTTT

v_gene: TRBV11-2
len: 16
j_gene: TRBJ2-1
d_gene: TRBD2
abundance: few
CDR3aa: CASSASGGASHNEQFF
CDR3nt: TGTGCCAGCAGCGCGAGCGGGGGGGCCTCTCACAATGAGCAGTTCTTC

v_gene: TRBV29-1
len: 14
j_gene: TRBJ1-2
d_gene: NA
abundance: NA
CDR3aa: CSVTGTESRGGYTF
CDR3nt: TGCAGCGTGACGGGGACGGAGAGCCGAGGGGGCTACACCTTC

v_gene: TRBV14
len: 15
j_gene: TRBJ2-7
d_gene: TRBD1
abundance: NA
CDR3aa: CASRDDGQGAYEQYF
CDR3nt: TGTGCCAGCAGAGACGACGGACAGGGGGCCTACGAGCAGTACTTC

v_gene: TRBV20-1
len: 10
j_gene: TRBJ1-1
d_gene: NA
abundance: NA
CDR3aa: CSARGNEAFF
CDR3nt: TGCAGTGCTAGAGGAAACGAAGCTTTCTTT

v_gene: TRBV29-1
len: 13
j_gene: TRBJ2-4
d_gene: NA
abundance: few
CDR3aa: CSVGVGIQNIQYF
CDR3nt: TGCAGCGTGGGGGTGGGGATTCAAAACATTCAGTACTTC

v_gene: TRBV9
len: 13
j_gene: TRBJ1-1
d_gene: NA
abundance: few
CDR3aa: CASRRGMNTEAFF
CDR3nt: TGTGCCAGCAGGCGGGGAATGAACACTGAAGCTTTCTTT

v_gene: TRBV12-3/TRBV12-4
len: 13
j_gene: TRBJ1-3
d_gene: NA
abundance: NA
CDR3aa: CGQDDLSGNTIYF
CDR3nt: TGTGGACAGGACGACCTCTCTGGAAACACCATATATTTT

v_gene: TRBV28
len: 14
j_gene: TRBJ1-5
d_gene: NA
abundance: few
CDR3aa: CASSSIGVGQPQHF
CDR3nt: TGTGCCAGCAGTTCAATTGGGGTGGGGCAGCCCCAGCATTTT

v_gene: TRBV20-1
len: 16
j_gene: TRBJ2-1
d_gene: NA
abundance: NA
CDR3aa: CSARGLMRLSINEQFF
CDR3nt: TGCAGTGCTAGAGGGCTGATGCGGCTTTCTATCAATGAGCAGTTCTTC

v_gene: TRBV25-1
len: 17
j_gene: TRBJ2-3
d_gene: TRBD2
abundance: few
CDR3aa: CASSEAGRGSLSDTQYF
CDR3nt: TGTGCCAGCAGTGAGGCCGGGAGGGGATCTTTGTCAGATACGCAGTATTTT

v_gene: TRBV28
len: 16
j_gene: TRBJ1-5
d_gene: TRBD1
abundance: NA
CDR3aa: CASSSHRGQGNQPQHF
CDR3nt: TGTGCCAGCAGCTCACACAGGGGGCAGGGGAATCAGCCCCAGCATTTT

v_gene: TRBV12-3/TRBV12-4
len: 13
j_gene: TRBJ2-3
d_gene: NA
abundance: NA
CDR3aa: CASTIVRADTQYF
CDR3nt: TGTGCCAGCACCATAGTCCGCGCAGATACGCAGTATTTT

v_gene: TRBV29-1
len: 11
j_gene: TRBJ1-2
d_gene: NA
abundance: NA
CDR3aa: CSVVFRMGYTF
CDR3nt: TGCAGCGTTGTCTTCCGGATGGGCTACACCTTC

v_gene: TRBV29-1
len: 13
j_gene: TRBJ1-2
d_gene: NA
abundance: NA
CDR3aa: CSVERDTNYGYTF
CDR3nt: TGCAGCGTTGAAAGGGACACTAACTATGGCTACACCTTC

v_gene: TRBV5-1
len: 14
j_gene: TRBJ2-5
d_gene: TRBD2
abundance: many
CDR3aa: CASSSGSYQETQYF
CDR3nt: TGCGCCAGCTCTAGCGGGAGCTACCAAGAGACCCAGTACTTC

v_gene: TRBV3-1
len: 14
j_gene: TRBJ2-7
d_gene: NA
abundance: few
CDR3aa: CASSQGPTSYEQYF
CDR3nt: TGTGCCAGCAGCCAAGGACCAACCTCCTACGAGCAGTACTTC

v_gene: TRBV7-2
len: 14
j_gene: TRBJ2-5
d_gene: NA
abundance: NA
CDR3aa: CASRPWGWGETQYF
CDR3nt: TGTGCCAGCCGCCCCTGGGGATGGGGCGAGACCCAGTACTTC

v_gene: TRBV20-1
len: 14
j_gene: TRBJ2-6
d_gene: NA
abundance: NA
CDR3aa: CSASALSGANVLTF
CDR3nt: TGCAGTGCTTCCGCCCTCTCTGGGGCCAACGTCCTGACTTTC

v_gene: TRBV20-1
len: 13
j_gene: TRBJ1-5
d_gene: NA
abundance: NA
CDR3aa: CSAREAGLEPQHF
CDR3nt: TGCAGTGCTAGAGAAGCAGGGCTAGAGCCCCAGCATTTT

v_gene: TRBV7-2
len: 15
j_gene: TRBJ2-3
d_gene: NA
abundance: NA
CDR3aa: CASSPLSGYGDTQYF
CDR3nt: TGTGCCAGCAGCCCCCTGTCGGGATATGGGGATACGCAGTATTTT

v_gene: TRBV7-9
len: 13
j_gene: TRBJ1-2
d_gene: NA
abundance: NA
CDR3aa: CASSLARDGSKTF
CDR3nt: TGTGCCAGCAGCTTAGCCCGGGACGGCTCGAAAACCTTC

v_gene: TRBV7-2
len: 15
j_gene: TRBJ2-5
d_gene: TRBD2
abundance: NA
CDR3aa: CASSWGGGGEETQYF
CDR3nt: TGTGCCAGCAGCTGGGGTGGGGGGGGAGAAGAGACCCAGTACTTC

v_gene: TRBV19
len: 16
j_gene: TRBJ2-1
d_gene: NA
abundance: NA
CDR3aa: CASSIVGHSSYNEQFF
CDR3nt: TGTGCCAGTAGTATAGTGGGCCATTCCTCCTACAATGAGCAGTTCTTC

v_gene: TRBV2
len: 17
j_gene: TRBJ2-3
d_gene: TRBD1
abundance: few
CDR3aa: CASSVSLGTGFTDTQYF
CDR3nt: TGTGCCAGCAGTGTAAGCCTCGGGACAGGGTTCACAGATACGCAGTATTTT

v_gene: TRBV29-1
len: 12
j_gene: TRBJ2-7
d_gene: NA
abundance: many
CDR3aa: CSVLGQGYEQYF
CDR3nt: TGCAGCGTTTTGGGGCAGGGGTACGAGCAGTACTTC

v_gene: TRBV28
len: 14
j_gene: TRBJ2-7
d_gene: TRBD1
abundance: NA
CDR3aa: CASRGTGGFYEQYF
CDR3nt: TGTGCCAGCAGGGGGACAGGGGGCTTCTACGAGCAGTACTTC

v_gene: TRBV13
len: 15
j_gene: TRBJ1-1
d_gene: NA
abundance: NA
CDR3aa: CASSATPDRNTEAFF
CDR3nt: TGTGCCAGCAGCGCCACTCCGGACAGGAACACTGAAGCTTTCTTT

v_gene: TRBV20-1
len: 17
j_gene: TRBJ2-7
d_gene: TRBD2
abundance: NA
CDR3aa: CSARGPLAGASTYEQYF
CDR3nt: TGCAGTGCTAGAGGTCCACTAGCGGGCGCTTCAACCTACGAGCAGTACTTC

v_gene: TRBV4-3
len: 15
j_gene: TRBJ2-3
d_gene: NA
abundance: many
CDR3aa: CASSQDFGATDTQYF
CDR3nt: TGCGCCAGCAGCCAAGATTTCGGGGCCACAGATACGCAGTATTTT